Presented here are 2 T cell receptor beta chains from one specimen sequenced in a study of cytomegalovirus exposure and HLA in healthy donors. Both 60 Vbeta primers and 13 Jbeta primers went into the PCR. Clones were sequenced by immunoSEQ multiplex PCR, and TCRdb holds only the in-frame ones, with some missing. The table records about 88,000 clones, 85% to 90% of them present only once. Sequenced: PBMCs. The receptors stem from a man aged 18 to 30 in good health and CMV-seronegative.

The genes are TRBV28 and TRBJ2-7; 14 bases are shared with TRBD2. The trim removed 4 bases at V and 5 bases at J, leaving 22 bases unmatched. Germline V CDR1 and CDR2: MDHEN, SYDVKM. The CDR3 is 21 residues long. For the CDR3, the DNA is TGTGCCAGCAGTTGGGCGGTCACGACCGGACTAGCGGGAGGTTTCGTGGACGAGCAGTACTTC. This translates into CASSWAVTTGLAGGFVDEQYF.

The chain uses TRBV7-3 and TRBJ2-6, with D possibly being TRBD1 (5 bases). The CDR3 loop spans 19 amino acids. Germline lookup yields CDR1 SGHTA and CDR2 FQGTGA. Trimming shortened V by 5 bases and J by 0 bases, and 20 bases separated the two germline ends. The DNA of the CDR3 is TGTGCCAGCAGCCCCCACCCCCGGCAGGGCGCCTCTGGGGCCAACGTCCTGACTTTC. This gives the protein CASSPHPRQGASGANVLTF.